This record concerns one T cell receptor (beta chain) sequence. Antigen: not known. These data originate in a study of cytomegalovirus exposure and HLA in healthy donors. Broader study findings: Researchers catalogued approximately 170 TCR beta chains as cytomegalovirus-associated. A later analysis reportedly identified an Asian-associated ancestry cluster as carrying fewer N-insertions than the approximately 730-donor mean. A later analysis showed TCR association rates differing by HLA locus, peaking at DRB1 and lowest at HLA-C. Productive status was seen about 90% or about 30% of the time for most TCR beta V segments in an earlier analysis.

V gave up 5 bases and J gave up 5 bases; unmatched junction bases: 10. CDR1 SEHNR and CDR2 FQNEAQ come from the germline V gene (reference sequence). The CDR3 contains 15 residues. PCR involved 60 Vbeta and 13 Jbeta primers. TCRdb's table, derived via immunoSEQ multiplex PCR, lists solely in-frame clones and lacks some. The sample lists 150,000 to 200,000 clones, 60% to 80% occurring once. The receptor's source is a woman aged 45-65 years in good health and CMV-seropositive. V and J are TRBV7-9 and TRBJ2-3; 7 bases map to TRBD2. Material for sequencing was PBMCs. In DNA form, the CDR3 reads TGTGCCAGCAGCCGGCTCGCGGGAGTCGGAGATACGCAGTATTTT. Its translation: CASSRLAGVGDTQYF.